This TCR beta chain emerged from a study of sequential checkpoint blockade in melanoma. Using immunoSEQ multiplex PCR, the repertoire was profiled, and TCRdb retains in-frame clones only, with some absent. Found here are about 13,000 clones, roughly four fifths of them singletons; the top ten hold roughly half. Treatment described: randomized to nivolumab then ipilimumab (arm A) or the reverse (arm B). This sequence was found in a human patient with melanoma. Some clones in this sample may be carry-over from other donors' samples. The sample here was CD8+ T cells sorted from blood (inferred from file names), taken from a patient given nivolumab and ipilimumab in sequence.

CDR3 amino acids: CSVETTETYEQYF. In nucleotides, the CDR3 is TGCAGCGTTGAAACGACAGAAACCTACGAGCAGTACTTC. The chain couples TRBV29-1 to TRBJ2-7, with D perhaps TRBD1 (5 bases). Trimming removed 2 bases from V and 2 bases from J, with 10 bases in between. The CDR3 runs to 13 residues. Germline V gene sequence: CDR1 SQVTM, CDR2 ANQGSEA.